The clone carrying this T cell receptor beta chain was counted between two and nine times. What it binds is not known. The sample comes from a study of blood T cells in healthy people across ages. The CDR3 spans 13 residues. V dropped 5 bases and J dropped 11 bases, with 18 bases sitting between them. Germline V gene sequence: CDR1 LGHNA, CDR2 YSLEER. Study results and limitations: Using unsorted PBMCs precluded a conclusive naive versus antigen-experienced comparison. Naive CD4+ cells and diversity were both higher in long-lived donors than in aged donors.

For the second PCR, which ran for 7 to 11 cycles, a sample-barcoded 5' primer and a J-beta primer mix were used. TCRdb itself ran the 5' RACE reads through MiXCR, one entry per CDR3 protein. The table lists about 1.1 million distinct CDR3 sequences, 35% to 40% of them singletons. Source material: blood. This TCR was recovered from a man aged 18-30 years in good health. The genes are TRBV4-3 and TRBJ2-5, with a possible D match to TRBD1 (6 bases). In DNA form, the CDR3 reads TGCGCCAGCAGCAGGGGACACTACAATGAGCAGTACTTC. It specifies CASSRGHYNEQYF.